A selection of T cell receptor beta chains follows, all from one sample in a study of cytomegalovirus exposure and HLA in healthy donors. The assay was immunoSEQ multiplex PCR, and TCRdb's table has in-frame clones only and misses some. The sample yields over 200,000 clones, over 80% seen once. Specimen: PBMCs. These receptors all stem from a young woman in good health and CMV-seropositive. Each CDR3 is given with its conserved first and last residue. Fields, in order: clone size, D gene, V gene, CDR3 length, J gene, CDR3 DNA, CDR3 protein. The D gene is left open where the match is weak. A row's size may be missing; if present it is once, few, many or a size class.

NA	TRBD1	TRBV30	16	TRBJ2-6	TGTGCCTGCCAGGGGGCGCGATCCTCCGGGGCCAACGTCCTGACTTTC	CACQGARSSGANVLTF
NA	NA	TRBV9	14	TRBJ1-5	TGTGCCAGCAGCGGACAGTATAGCAATCAGCCCCAGCATTTT	CASSGQYSNQPQHF
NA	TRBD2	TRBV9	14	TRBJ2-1	TGTGCCAGCAGCGTAGTGGCAGGGAGGGATGAGCAGTTCTTC	CASSVVAGRDEQFF
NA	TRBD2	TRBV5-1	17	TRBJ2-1	TGCGCCAGCAGCCCGGGGACTAGCCTAGCCTCGTACAATGAGCAGTTCTTC	CASSPGTSLASYNEQFF
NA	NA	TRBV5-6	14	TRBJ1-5	TGTGCCAGCAGCTTGATGGCAGGGAGTCAGCCCCAGCATTTT	CASSLMAGSQPQHF
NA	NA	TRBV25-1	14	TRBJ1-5	TGTGCCAGCAGGCGGACGGGACTAAATCAGCCCCAGCATTTT	CASRRTGLNQPQHF
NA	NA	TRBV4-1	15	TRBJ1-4	TGCGCCAGCAGCCAAGATTGGAGGGTTACTGAAAAACTGTTTTTT	CASSQDWRVTEKLFF
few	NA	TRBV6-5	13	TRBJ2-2	TGTGCCAGCAGTTACTCGTCTAGCGGGGAGCTGTTTTTT	CASSYSSSGELFF
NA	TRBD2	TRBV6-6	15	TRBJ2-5	TGTGCCAGCAGTTATCCCAGCGGGAGTATGAAGACCCAGTACTTC	CASSYPSGSMKTQYF
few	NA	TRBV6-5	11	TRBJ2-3	TGTGCCAGCAGGGGGCGGGATACGCAGTATTTT	CASRGRDTQYF
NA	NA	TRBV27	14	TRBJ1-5	TGTGCCAGCAGTTTACAGGGTTTTGATCAGCCCCAGCATTTT	CASSLQGFDQPQHF
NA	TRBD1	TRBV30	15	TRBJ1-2	TGTGCCTGGAGTTTCTACCGGACAGGGGGTAATGGCTACACCTTC	CAWSFYRTGGNGYTF
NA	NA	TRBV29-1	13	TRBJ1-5	TGCAGCGTTGCAGGGACATCCGATCAGCCCCAGCATTTT	CSVAGTSDQPQHF
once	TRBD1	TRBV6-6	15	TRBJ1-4	TGTGCCAGCAGTCCCCCGGGACAGGGGAATGAAAAACTGTTTTTT	CASSPPGQGNEKLFF
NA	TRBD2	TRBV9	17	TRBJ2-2	TGTGCCAGCAGCGACCGACTAGCGGGAGGATTCACCGGGGAGCTGTTTTTT	CASSDRLAGGFTGELFF
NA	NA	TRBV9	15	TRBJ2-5	TGTGCCAGCAGCGTAGTTGACGGAGGTCAAGAGACCCAGTACTTC	CASSVVDGGQETQYF
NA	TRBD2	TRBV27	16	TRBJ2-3	TGTGCCAGCAGTCAAAAGCGGGGATGGGACACAGATACGCAGTATTTT	CASSQKRGWDTDTQYF
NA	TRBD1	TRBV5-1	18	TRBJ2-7	TGCGCCAGCAGCTGGAACGGACAGGGTTTCAGCCCCTCCTACGAGCAGTACTTC	CASSWNGQGFSPSYEQYF
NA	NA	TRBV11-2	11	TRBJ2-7	TGTGCCAGCAGCCCAGGGTACGAGCAGTACTTC	CASSPGYEQYF
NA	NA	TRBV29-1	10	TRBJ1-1	TGCAGCGTGAGGAACACTGAAGCTTTCTTT	CSVRNTEAFF
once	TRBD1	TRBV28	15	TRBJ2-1	TGTGCCAGCAGTCCGATACAGGGGACCTACAATGAGCAGTTCTTC	CASSPIQGTYNEQFF
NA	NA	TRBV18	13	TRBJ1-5	TGTGCCAGCTCACCAGGGCGTAGTCAGCCCCAGCATTTT	CASSPGRSQPQHF
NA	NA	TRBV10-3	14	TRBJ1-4	TGTGCCATCAGTGCCTCGGGGGGAGGGGAAAAACTGTTTTTT	CAISASGGGEKLFF
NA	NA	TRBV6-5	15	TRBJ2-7	TGTGCCAGCAGTTACTCGATTACTTCAGGAGGCGAGCAGTACTTC	CASSYSITSGGEQYF
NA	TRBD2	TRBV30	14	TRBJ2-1	TGTGCCTGGAGGATTCCGCGGGAGTACAATGAGCAGTTCTTC	CAWRIPREYNEQFF
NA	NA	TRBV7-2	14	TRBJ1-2	TGTGCCAGCAGCGGGCCGGGACTCTTCTATGGCTACACCTTC	CASSGPGLFYGYTF
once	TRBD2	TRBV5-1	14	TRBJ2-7	TGCGCCAGCAGCTTTGGACTAGCATCTTACGAGCAGTACTTC	CASSFGLASYEQYF
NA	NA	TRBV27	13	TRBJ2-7	TGTGCCAGCAGTCCGGACTCGGGCGCCGAGCAGTACTTC	CASSPDSGAEQYF
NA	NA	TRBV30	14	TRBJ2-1	TGTGCCTGGACTGGGTACAGGGTTGTCAATGAGCAGTTCTTC	CAWTGYRVVNEQFF
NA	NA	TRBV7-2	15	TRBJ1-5	TGTGCCAGCAGCTTAGATGTGGGGGGGTATCAGCCCCAGCATTTT	CASSLDVGGYQPQHF
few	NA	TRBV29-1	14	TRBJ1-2	TGCAGCGTTGAAGAGTCGCAGGGAGGCTATGGCTACACCTTC	CSVEESQGGYGYTF
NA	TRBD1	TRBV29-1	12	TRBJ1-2	TGCAGCGTTACACAGGGGGTACGTGGCTACACCTTC	CSVTQGVRGYTF
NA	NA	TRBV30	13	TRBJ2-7	TGTGCCTGGAGTGTACGGGGGCAAGGGGAGCAGTACTTC	CAWSVRGQGEQYF
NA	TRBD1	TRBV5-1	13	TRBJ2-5	TGCGCCAGCAGCCGGGACAGGGATGAGACCCAGTACTTC	CASSRDRDETQYF
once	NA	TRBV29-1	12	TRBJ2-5	TGCAGCGTCCCTCCTGAGTCAGAGACCCAGTACTTC	CSVPPESETQYF
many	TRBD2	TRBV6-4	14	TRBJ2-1	TGTGCCAGCAGTCTAGCGGGAGGCCAGGGTGAGCAGTTCTTC	CASSLAGGQGEQFF
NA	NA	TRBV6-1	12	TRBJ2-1	TGTGCCAGCAAAACAACCTACAATGAGCAGTTCTTC	CASKTTYNEQFF
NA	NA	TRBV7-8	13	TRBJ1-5	TGTGCCAGCAGCATGCGGACAGAGCAGCCCCAGCATTTT	CASSMRTEQPQHF
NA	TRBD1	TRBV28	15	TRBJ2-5	TGTGCCAGCAGCGCTCCGGGACAGGGGGATGAGACCCAGTACTTC	CASSAPGQGDETQYF
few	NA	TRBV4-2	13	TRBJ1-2	TGTGCCAGCAGCCGAACATCGGGGAATGGCTACACCTTC	CASSRTSGNGYTF
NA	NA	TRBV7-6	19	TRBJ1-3	TGTGCCAGCAGCTTAGAAAGGGATGGGCAGATCCACTCTGGAAACACCATATATTTT	CASSLERDGQIHSGNTIYF
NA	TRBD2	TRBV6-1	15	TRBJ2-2	TGTGCCAGCAGTGAATATCGGGAGGGCCGGGGGGAGCTGTTTTTT	CASSEYREGRGELFF
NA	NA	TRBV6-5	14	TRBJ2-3	TGTGCCAGCAGAAAACAGGGAGCGGGAGATACGCAGTATTTT	CASRKQGAGDTQYF
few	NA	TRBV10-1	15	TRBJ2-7	TGCGCCAGCAGTGAGGCCGTCGGAGGGTTCTACGAGCAGTACTTC	CASSEAVGGFYEQYF
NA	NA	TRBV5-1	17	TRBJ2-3	TGCGCCAGCAGCGCGGGGCAGGGGTCCTTGGTGTCGGATACGCAGTATTTT	CASSAGQGSLVSDTQYF
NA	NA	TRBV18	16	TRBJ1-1	TGTGCCAGCTCACCACGACAGGACGACCCGAACACTGAAGCTTTCTTT	CASSPRQDDPNTEAFF
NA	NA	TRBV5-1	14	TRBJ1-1	TGCGCCAGCAGCTTTGGCCCCAGGGAGACTGAAGCTTTCTTT	CASSFGPRETEAFF